This is a list of T cell receptor beta chains from one sample in a study of T cell responses to AZD1222 COVID-19 vaccine. The assay was immunoSEQ multiplex PCR, and TCRdb's table has in-frame clones only and misses some. The sample has about 88,000 clones, 90% to 95% seen once; the top ten hold around 5.5%. The source material was peripheral blood, sampled on day 0 of MenACWY control vaccination. The origin of the receptors is an adult in good health. CDR3s include the opening cysteine and the closing phenylalanine or tryptophan. The D gene is left open where the match is weak. The size field is filled for only some rows; it gives once, few, many or a size class.

CDR3 protein	CDR3 DNA	D gene	clone size	V gene	J gene
CASSYGRGSYNEQFF	TGTGCCAGCAGTTACGGCAGGGGCTCCTACAATGAGCAGTTCTTC	-	once	TRBV6-5	TRBJ2-1
CASSLVIYEQYF	TGTGCCAGCAGTTTGGTGATCTACGAGCAGTACTTC	-	-	TRBV12-3/TRBV12-4	TRBJ2-7
CASSLVATGNTGELFF	TGTGCCAGCAGCTTAGTGGCAACGGGGAACACCGGGGAGCTGTTTTTT	-	-	TRBV11-2	TRBJ2-2
CASSYSDRHRELFF	TGTGCCAGCAGTTACTCGGACCGGCACCGGGAGCTGTTTTTT	-	-	TRBV6-2/TRBV6-3	TRBJ2-2
CASSRRASGRQNIQYF	TGTGCCAGCAGCCGGAGGGCTAGCGGGAGGCAAAACATTCAGTACTTC	TRBD2	-	TRBV11-3	TRBJ2-4
CASNEQGRDNSPLHF	TGTGCCAGTAACGAACAGGGGCGAGATAATTCACCCCTCCACTTT	TRBD1	-	TRBV19	TRBJ1-6
CATQEGEWDSNQPQHF	TGTGCCACCCAAGAGGGGGAGTGGGATAGCAATCAGCCCCAGCATTTT	-	-	TRBV19	TRBJ1-5
CASSPTPGSWQYF	TGTGCCAGCAGCCCGACACCAGGGTCGTGGCAGTACTTC	-	few	TRBV11-3	TRBJ2-7
CASSHTGAQNIQYF	TGTGCCAGCAGTCACACAGGGGCTCAAAACATTCAGTACTTC	TRBD1	once	TRBV6-2/TRBV6-3	TRBJ2-4
CASSSVVSNQPQHF	TGTGCCAGTAGTAGTGTAGTTAGCAATCAGCCCCAGCATTTT	-	-	TRBV19	TRBJ1-5
CASSFSGTYEKLFF	TGTGCCAGCAGTTTTTCCGGGACGTATGAAAAACTGTTTTTT	-	-	TRBV28	TRBJ1-4
CASSYLGQGAEAFF	TGTGCCAGCAGTTACCTGGGACAGGGGGCTGAAGCTTTCTTT	TRBD1	-	TRBV27	TRBJ1-1
CASSLAQGPSNQPQHF	TGTGCCAGCAGCTTAGCGCAGGGGCCTAGCAATCAGCCCCAGCATTTT	-	-	TRBV7-2	TRBJ1-5
CASSNTGQPNQPQHF	TGTGCCAGCAGCAATACGGGACAGCCCAATCAGCCCCAGCATTTT	TRBD1	-	TRBV3-1/TRBV3-2	TRBJ1-5
CASSLGQGFETQYF	TGTGCCAGCAGCTTAGGACAGGGGTTTGAGACCCAGTACTTC	TRBD1	-	TRBV7-2	TRBJ2-5
CATSDPQGITYNEQFF	TGTGCCACCAGTGATCCTCAGGGTATCACCTACAATGAGCAGTTCTTC	-	-	TRBV24-1	TRBJ2-1
CASTEQGGNTEAFF	TGCGCCAGCACAGAACAGGGGGGTAACACTGAAGCTTTCTTT	TRBD1	-	TRBV5-1	TRBJ1-1
CASSQESSGTGQYF	TGCGCCAGCAGCCAAGAATCTAGCGGGACAGGGCAGTACTTC	-	-	TRBV4-1	TRBJ2-7
CASSSLDEGYTF	TGTGCCAGCAGCTCCCTCGATGAAGGCTACACCTTC	-	-	TRBV28	TRBJ1-2
CASSVSGTEQFF	TGTGCCAGTAGTGTTTCCGGGACTGAGCAGTTCTTC	-	-	TRBV19	TRBJ2-1
CASSTRLAGVDEQFF	TGTGCCAGCAGCACCCGACTAGCGGGAGTCGATGAGCAGTTCTTC	TRBD2	-	TRBV7-3	TRBJ2-1
CASSPLAASTDTQYF	TGTGCCAGCTCACCACTAGCGGCTAGCACAGATACGCAGTATTTT	-	-	TRBV18	TRBJ2-3
CASSQDLRLAGGWDNEQFF	TGTGCCAGCAGCCAAGATCTAAGGCTAGCGGGAGGGTGGGACAATGAGCAGTTCTTC	TRBD2	-	TRBV3-1/TRBV3-2	TRBJ2-1
CASSPRQGIRDEQFF	TGTGCCAGCTCACCGCGTCAGGGCATTAGGGATGAGCAGTTCTTC	-	-	TRBV18	TRBJ2-1
CASSPGQGTNEKLFF	TGTGCCAGCTCTCCGGGACAGGGAACTAATGAAAAACTGTTTTTT	TRBD1	-	TRBV18	TRBJ1-4
CASSLGVTDTQYF	TGTGCCAGCAGCTTGGGCGTCACAGATACGCAGTATTTT	-	-	TRBV7-2	TRBJ2-3
CASSGTGAAKNIQYF	TGTGCCAGCAGTGGGACAGGGGCGGCCAAAAACATTCAGTACTTC	TRBD1	-	TRBV28	TRBJ2-4